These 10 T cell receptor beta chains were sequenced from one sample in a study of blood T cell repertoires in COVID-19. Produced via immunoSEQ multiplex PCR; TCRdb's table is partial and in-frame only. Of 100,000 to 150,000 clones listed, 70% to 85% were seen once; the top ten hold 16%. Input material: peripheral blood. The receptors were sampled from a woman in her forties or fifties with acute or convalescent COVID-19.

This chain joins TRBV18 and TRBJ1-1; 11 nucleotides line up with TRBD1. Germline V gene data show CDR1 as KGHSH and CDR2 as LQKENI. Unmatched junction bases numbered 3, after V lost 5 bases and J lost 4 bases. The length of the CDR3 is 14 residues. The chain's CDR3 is CASSGTGGRTEAFF. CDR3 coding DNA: TGTGCCAGCTCAGGGACAGGGGGGCGCACTGAAGCTTTCTTT. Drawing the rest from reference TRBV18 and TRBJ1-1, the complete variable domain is NAGVMQNPRHLVRRRGQEARLRCSPMKGHSHVYWYRQLPEEGLKFMVYLQKENIIDESGMPKERFSAEFPKEGPSILRIQQVVRGDSAAYFCASSGTGGRTEAFFGQGTRLTVV.

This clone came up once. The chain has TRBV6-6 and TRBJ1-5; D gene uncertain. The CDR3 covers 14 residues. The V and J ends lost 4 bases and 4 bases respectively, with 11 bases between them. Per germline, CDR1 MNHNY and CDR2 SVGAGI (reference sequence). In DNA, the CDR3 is TGTGCCAGCAGTTCCGGTGTGTTTAATCAGCCCCAGCATTTT. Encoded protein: CASSSGVFNQPQHF.

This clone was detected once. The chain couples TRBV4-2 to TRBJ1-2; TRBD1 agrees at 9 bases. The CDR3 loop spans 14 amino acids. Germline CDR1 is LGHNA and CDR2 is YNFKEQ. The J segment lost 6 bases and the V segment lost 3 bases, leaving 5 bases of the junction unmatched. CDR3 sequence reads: CASSQGGTGHGYTF. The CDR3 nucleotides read TGTGCCAGCAGCCAGGGCGGGACAGGGCATGGCTACACCTTC.

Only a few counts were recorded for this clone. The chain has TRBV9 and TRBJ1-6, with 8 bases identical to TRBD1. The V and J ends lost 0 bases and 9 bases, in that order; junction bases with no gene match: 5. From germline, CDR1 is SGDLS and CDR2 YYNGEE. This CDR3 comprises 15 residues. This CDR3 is CASSVAGQGTSPLHF. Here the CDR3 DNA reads TGTGCCAGCAGCGTAGCTGGACAGGGCACTTCACCCCTCCACTTT.

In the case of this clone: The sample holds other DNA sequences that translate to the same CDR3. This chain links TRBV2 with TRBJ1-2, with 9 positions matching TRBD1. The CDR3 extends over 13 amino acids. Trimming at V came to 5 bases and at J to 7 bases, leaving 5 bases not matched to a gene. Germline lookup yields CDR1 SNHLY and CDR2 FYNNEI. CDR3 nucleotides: TGTGCCAGCAGTTTCGGACAGGGGTCTGGCTACACCTTC. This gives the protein CASSFGQGSGYTF.

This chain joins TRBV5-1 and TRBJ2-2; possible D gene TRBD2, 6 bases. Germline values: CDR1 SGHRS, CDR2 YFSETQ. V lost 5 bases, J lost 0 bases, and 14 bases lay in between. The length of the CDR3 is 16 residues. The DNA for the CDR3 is TGCGCCAGCAGGGTCAGTCTAGCGACGAACACCGGGGAGCTGTTTTTT. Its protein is CASRVSLATNTGELFF.

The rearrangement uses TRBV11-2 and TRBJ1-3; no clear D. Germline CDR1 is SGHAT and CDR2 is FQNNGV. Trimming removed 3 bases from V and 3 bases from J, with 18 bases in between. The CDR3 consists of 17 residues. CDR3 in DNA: TGTGCCAGCAGCTTGTGGTCATTGGAGGGTTTTGGAAACACCATATATTTT. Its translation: CASSLWSLEGFGNTIYF. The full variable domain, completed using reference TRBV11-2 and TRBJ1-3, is EAGVAQSPRYKIIEKRQSVAFWCNPISGHATLYWYQQILGQGPKLLIQFQNNGVVDDSQLPKDRFSAERLKGVDSTLKIQPAKLEDSAVYLCASSLWSLEGFGNTIYFGEGSWLTVV.

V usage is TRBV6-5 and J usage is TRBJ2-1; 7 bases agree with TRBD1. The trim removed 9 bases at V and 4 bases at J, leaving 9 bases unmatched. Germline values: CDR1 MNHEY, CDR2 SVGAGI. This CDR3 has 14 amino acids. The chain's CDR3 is CASMHRGFYNEQFF. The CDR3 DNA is TGTGCCAGTATGCACAGGGGTTTTTACAATGAGCAGTTCTTC.

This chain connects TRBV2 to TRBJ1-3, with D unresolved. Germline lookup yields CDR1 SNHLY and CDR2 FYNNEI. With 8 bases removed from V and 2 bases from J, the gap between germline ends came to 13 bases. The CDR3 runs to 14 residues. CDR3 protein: CASLERVAGNTIYF. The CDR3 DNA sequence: TGTGCCAGCCTCGAACGGGTCGCTGGAAACACCATATATTTT.

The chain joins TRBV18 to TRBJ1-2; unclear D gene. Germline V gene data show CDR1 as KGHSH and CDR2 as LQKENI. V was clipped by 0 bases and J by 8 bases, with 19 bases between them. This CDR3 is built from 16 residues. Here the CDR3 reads CASSPPSGNLPGGYTF. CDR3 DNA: TGTGCCAGCTCACCACCCTCGGGGAACCTCCCAGGAGGCTACACCTTC. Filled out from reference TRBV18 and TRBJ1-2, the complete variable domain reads NAGVMQNPRHLVRRRGQEARLRCSPMKGHSHVYWYRQLPEEGLKFMVYLQKENIIDESGMPKERFSAEFPKEGPSILRIQQVVRGDSAAYFCASSPPSGNLPGGYTFGSGTRLTVV.